The next 19 T cell receptor beta chains were all read from a single sample in a study of vaccination and CD4 T cells after COVID-19. The treatment: approximately nine-day PBMC culture with coronavirus spike peptide pools or control peptides (ViraFEST assay). Scientists ran DNA taken from cultured CD4+ T cells through the Oncomine TCR Beta short-read assay for sequencing. TCRdb processed the PCR reads anew with MiXCR; each CDR3 protein has one entry. The table lists under 15,000 distinct CDR3 sequences, less than 50% of them singletons. What these receptors recognize is not known. The sample was CD4+ T cells from blood, cultured in vitro, taken after SARS-CoV-2 vaccination. These receptors were taken from a human donor who had recovered from COVID-19.

This clonotype was found a few times. This sequence joins TRBV19 and TRBJ2-1; the D is unclear. From germline, CDR1 is LNHDA and CDR2 SQIVND (reference sequence). Trimming removed 7 bases at V and 0 bases at J, with 13 bases between. The CDR3 is 15 amino acids. This CDR3 is CASTLDRSSYNEQFF. For the CDR3, the DNA is TGTGCCAGTACCCTAGACCGCAGCTCCTACAATGAGCAGTTCTTC.

This clonotype appeared a few times. The chain has TRBV20-1 and TRBJ2-7; TRBD1 might be the D (6 bases). V was trimmed by 6 bases and J by 2 bases, leaving 14 bases between them. The CDR3 has 13 amino acids. Germline V gene lookup returns CDR1 DFQATT and CDR2 SNEGSKA (reference sequence). The DNA of the CDR3 is TGCAGTGCCTATGGACAGTCCCCCTACGAGCAGTACTTC. This sequence encodes CSAYGQSPYEQYF.

The rearrangement uses TRBV9 and TRBJ1-5; a weak D match, TRBD1 (5 bases). V gave up 5 bases and J gave up 2 bases, with 14 bases separating them. The CDR3 is 15 amino acids. Germline values: CDR1 SGDLS, CDR2 YYNGEE. CDR3 residues: CASSNGGEGNQPQHF. CDR3 DNA sequence: TGTGCCAGCAGTAACGGGGGGGAGGGCAATCAGCCCCAGCATTTT.

J is TRBJ2-3 and V is TRBV19; D is perhaps TRBD2 (6 bases). V lost 5 bases and J lost 0, with 15 bases in between. Germline loops: CDR1 LNHDA, CDR2 SQIVND (reference sequence). This CDR3 is built from 16 residues. CDR3 sequence reads: CASSRTGTGSTDTQYF. Here the CDR3 DNA reads TGTGCCAGTAGTCGAACCGGGACTGGTAGCACAGATACGCAGTATTTT.

J is TRBJ2-2 and V is TRBV28, with D tentatively TRBD1 or TRBD2 (5 bases each). The length of the CDR3 is 15 residues. CDR1 is MDHEN, CDR2 SYDVKM, per germline. V lost 4 bases and J lost 4, with 13 bases in between. CDR3 loop: CASSSPGTGTGELFF. CDR3 in DNA: TGTGCCAGCAGTTCACCAGGGACGGGCACCGGGGAGCTGTTTTTT.

This sequence joins TRBV2 and TRBJ2-5; possible D gene TRBD1, 5 bases. Trimming cost V 7 bases and J 4 bases, with 19 bases left between them. The CDR3 has 15 amino acids. CDR1 and CDR2 (germline): SNHLY, FYNNEI. CDR3: CASTTDPLGPETQYF. In DNA form, the CDR3 reads TGTGCCAGCACCACGGACCCACTGGGGCCAGAGACCCAGTACTTC.

This chain connects TRBV2 to TRBJ2-3, with D perhaps TRBD1 (5 bases). V lost 2 bases and J 1 base, leaving 7 bases between the germline ends. CDR3 length: 14 residues. The V gene's germline CDR1 is SNHLY and CDR2 FYNNEI. CDR3 sequence reads: CASSELGGTDTQYF. In DNA form, the CDR3 reads TGTGCCAGCAGTGAATTAGGGGGCACAGATACGCAGTATTTT.

The genes are TRBV21-1 and TRBJ1-5; the D call of TRBD1 is as the table states it, not checked on the DNA. TRBV21-1 is given as a pseudogene. CDR3 length: 19 residues. This CDR3 reads CASSVYSMFRGRRGQPQHF. The CDR3 coding sequence is TGTGCCAGCAGCGTATATTCTATGTTCAGGGGGCGAAGGGGTCAGCCCCAGCATTTT.

The chain carries TRBV27 and TRBJ1-1; 9 nucleotides match TRBD1. This CDR3 has 14 amino acids. V lost 7 bases and J lost 4; bases outside the gene matches: 7. Germline V CDR1 and CDR2: MNHEY, SMNVEV (reference sequence). The CDR3 nucleotides are TGTGCCAGCAATCCGGGACAGGGATTCACTGAAGCTTTCTTT. Protein product: CASNPGQGFTEAFF.

This clonotype was seen a handful of times. The chain links TRBV11-3 to TRBJ1-1; D not resolved. Trimming pared 8 bases from V and 8 bases from J, leaving 3 bases between. Germline CDR1 and CDR2: SGHNT and YENEEA. CDR3 size: 8 residues. CDR3 coding DNA: TGTGCCAGCTTCGAAGCTTTCTTT. Its protein is CASFEAFF.

The V gene is TRBV20-1, the J gene TRBJ1-3; the D gene is possibly TRBD1 (6 bases). There are 12 residues in the CDR3. Germline CDR1 and CDR2: DFQATT and SNEGSKA (reference sequence). V lost 3 bases, J lost 9 bases, and 12 bases lay in between. The CDR3 sequence is CSASPAQGTIYF. Here the CDR3 DNA reads TGCAGTGCTAGTCCAGCACAGGGCACCATATATTTT.

A few counts support this clonotype. The chain is built from TRBV7-9 and TRBJ2-7; 13 bases agree with TRBD2. The CDR3 totals 16 residues. Unmatched junction bases numbered 4, after V lost 4 bases and J lost 1 base. Germline V gene data show CDR1 as SEHNR and CDR2 as FQNEAQ (reference sequence). The chain's CDR3 is CASSSGTSGESYEQYF. The CDR3 DNA reads as TGTGCCAGCAGCTCCGGGACTAGCGGGGAATCCTACGAGCAGTACTTC.

CDR3 amino acids: CSARRSSSGANVLTF. CDR3 sequence (DNA): TGCAGTGCTAGGAGGAGCAGCTCTGGGGCCAACGTCCTGACTTTC. This sequence joins TRBV20-1 and TRBJ2-6, with D unclear. V dropped 3 bases and J dropped 0 bases, with 9 bases sitting between them. CDR1 DFQATT and CDR2 SNEGSKA come from the germline V gene (reference sequence). CDR3 length: 15 residues.

The chain links TRBV30 to TRBJ2-6; the D is unclear. Germline CDR1 GTSNPN, CDR2 SVGIG (reference sequence). The length of the CDR3 is 13 residues. As DNA, the CDR3 is TGTGCAATTGGGTCCTCTGGGGCCAACGTCCTGACTTTC. Encoded protein: CAIGSSGANVLTF.

The CDR3 nucleotides read TGTGCCAGCAGCTCAGAGACCGGGACCCCGGGTGAAAAACTGTTTTTT. Translation: CASSSETGTPGEKLFF. The chain combines TRBV7-8 with TRBJ1-4, with D possibly matching TRBD1 (5 bases). The V end lost 4 bases, the J end lost 7 bases, and 19 bases lay between the germline ends. The V gene's germline CDR1 is SGHVS and CDR2 FQNEAQ. The CDR3 totals 16 residues.

The chain recombines TRBV6-2 or TRBV6-3 with TRBJ2-1; D is possibly TRBD1 (6 bases). CDR1 is MNHEY and CDR2 is SVGEGT in the germline V gene. The CDR3 is made up of 15 amino acids. V lost 6 bases and J lost 2, with 14 bases in between. The CDR3, as DNA: TGTGCCAGCAGCTCCCTACAGGGCCCCTACAATGAGCAGTTCTTC. Amino acid sequence: CASSSLQGPYNEQFF.

J is TRBJ1-2 and V is TRBV7-9; D uncertain. CDR3 length: 14 residues. The V and J ends lost 5 bases and 4 bases respectively, with 14 bases between them. Germline values: CDR1 SEHNR, CDR2 FQNEAQ (reference sequence). The CDR3 reads CASSPQAYSYGYTF. In nucleotides, the CDR3 is TGTGCCAGCAGCCCCCAGGCCTATAGCTATGGCTACACCTTC.

V gene TRBV20-1 combines with J gene TRBJ2-5, with TRBD2 matching 8 bases. This CDR3 is built from 15 residues. Trimming removed 0 bases from V and 5 bases from J; junction bases left unmatched: 8. The V gene's germline CDR1 is DFQATT and CDR2 SNEGSKA (reference sequence). The CDR3 protein is CSAREGVAGLETQYF. The DNA for the CDR3 is TGCAGTGCTAGAGAGGGGGTAGCGGGGCTTGAGACCCAGTACTTC.

V gene TRBV5-5 combines with J gene TRBJ1-6; D is possibly TRBD1 (5 bases). The CDR3 is 14 residues long. V was pared by 4 bases and J by 10 bases, with 15 bases between. Germline CDR1 is SGHKS and CDR2 is YYEKEE (reference sequence). CDR3 sequence: CASSERDQRSPLHF. The DNA for the CDR3 is TGTGCCAGCAGCGAGCGGGACCAGAGATCACCCCTCCACTTT.